These 8 T cell receptor beta chains were sequenced from one sample in a study of blood T cells in healthy people across ages. The second PCR ran about 6 to 12 cycles with a sample-barcoded 5' primer and J-beta primers. A single record per CDR3 protein comes from TCRdb applying MiXCR to the 5' RACE reads. The repertoire holds hundreds of thousands of distinct CDR3 sequences, with roughly 31% as singletons. Input material: blood. These receptors were obtained from a woman over 75 in good health.

The chain couples TRBV7-2 to TRBJ2-7, with 7 bases aligning to TRBD2. Looked up from germline, CDR1 is SGHTA and CDR2 is FQGNSA. The CDR3 covers 14 residues. The junction had 3 bases not matched to a gene; V was cut back by 4 bases and J by 0 bases. The CDR3, as DNA: TGTGCCAGCAGCTCCGGGGGGATCTCCTACGAGCAGTACTTC. Residues: CASSSGGISYEQYF.

This clonotype came up many times. The rearrangement links TRBV5-1 to TRBJ2-1; the match to TRBD2 covers 9 bases. V gave up 1 base and J gave up 6 bases; unmatched junction bases: 5. Germline CDR1 and CDR2: SGHRS and YFSETQ. The CDR3 runs 15 residues. The CDR3 region is CASSLIAGAFNEQFF. For the CDR3, the DNA is TGCGCCAGCAGCTTGATAGCGGGGGCCTTCAATGAGCAGTTCTTC.

Of note for this clonotype: Mismatch with germline at one junction end may stem from a read error. J is TRBJ2-4 and V is TRBV20-1, with D perhaps matching TRBD1 (5 bases). Gene TRBJ2-7 matches the end of the DNA better, so the J call may be wrong. The germline V gene encodes CDR1 DFQATT and CDR2 SNEGSKA (reference sequence). CDR3 length: 12 residues. This chain's CDR3 is CGATGSSNEQYF. CDR3 in DNA: TGCGGTGCCACAGGATCCTCTAACGAGCAGTACTTC.

The rearrangement joins TRBV4-2 to TRBJ2-3; a possible D gene is TRBD1 (6 bases). This CDR3 has 15 residues. CDR1 is LGHNA and CDR2 is YNFKEQ in the germline V gene. V was clipped by 1 base and J by 2 bases, with 10 bases between them. This CDR3 is CASSQGYRVTDTQYF. In nucleotides, the CDR3 is TGTGCCAGCAGCCAAGGTTACAGGGTCACAGATACGCAGTATTTT.

The genes are TRBV7-3 and TRBJ2-5; the match to TRBD1 covers 7 bases. V was clipped by 5 bases and J by 11 bases; unmatched bases: 11. This CDR3 is 13 amino acids long. The germline V gene encodes CDR1 SGHTA and CDR2 FQGTGA. CDR3 sequence: CASSRDRYNEQYF. CDR3 sequence (DNA): TGTGCCAGCAGCCGGGACAGATACAATGAGCAGTACTTC.

J is TRBJ1-1 and V is TRBV14, with 7 bases matching TRBD1. Germline CDR1 is SGHDN and CDR2 is FVKESK. The CDR3 totals 16 residues. V lost 2 bases to trimming and J lost 1 base; unmatched junction nucleotides: 7. CDR3 amino acids: CASSQLMGQKNTEAFF. CDR3 nucleotide sequence: TGTGCCAGCAGCCAACTAATGGGACAGAAGAACACTGAAGCTTTCTTT.

As to this clonotype: One junction end does not reproduce the germline sequence, and a read error may be involved. The chain recombines TRBV5-1 with TRBJ1-6; D gene unclear. From germline, CDR1 is SGHRS and CDR2 YFSETQ. The CDR3 covers 13 residues. The CDR3 nucleotides are TGCGCCAGCAGCCTGTTAGAACATTCATCCCTCCACTTT. This gives the protein CASSLLEHSSLHF.

This clonotype appeared a few times. The J gene is TRBJ2-5, the V gene TRBV2, with D possibly being TRBD2 (5 bases). The ends were cut back, 8 bases at V and 0 bases at J, with 10 bases in the middle. Germline CDR1 is SNHLY and CDR2 is FYNNEI. This CDR3 has 13 amino acids. CDR3 nucleotides: TGTGCCAGCGGATCGGGGTACCAAGAGACCCAGTACTTC. Translated: CASGSGYQETQYF.